This T cell receptor (beta chain) was identified in a study of cytomegalovirus exposure and HLA in healthy donors. Findings and limits, study-wide: The study designated some 180 TCR beta chains cytomegalovirus-associated. Most TCR sequences proved rare, with some public TCRs found in many donors.

In regard to this clone: Its antigen is not identified.

Assay used: immunoSEQ multiplex PCR; TCRdb lists only in-frame clones, some missing. The profile covers 50,000 or so clones, with about nine tenths appearing a single time and around 8.4% taken by the ten largest. CDR1 is LNHDA, CDR2 SQIVND, per germline (reference sequence). V lost 5 bases, J lost 2 bases, and 8 bases lay in between. The CDR3 is 13 amino acids. The sequence derives from a woman in her late teens or twenties in good health and CMV-seropositive. The chain joins TRBV19 to TRBJ2-3, with a tentative D call TRBD1 (5 bases). Source material: PBMCs. The CDR3 protein is CASSGHHTDTQYF. In DNA, the CDR3 is TGTGCCAGTAGTGGACACCACACAGATACGCAGTATTTT.